This T cell receptor (beta chain) was sequenced in a study of regulatory T cells in long-lasting Graves disease. Regarding time point: persistent/refractory GD, antithyroid drugs over 5 years with positive TRAb. With RNA extracted from PBMCs as input, the TCR library was made. The V gene end was trimmed by 10 bases and the J gene end by 5 bases; junction bases not matched to a gene: 11. Germline V lookup: CDR1 SNHLY, CDR2 FYNNEI. The CDR3 is made up of 15 amino acids. This clonotype was picked up one time. Its antigen is not identified. Study outcomes and limitations: The study found persistent patients shared more public clonotypes (roughly 3,000) than new patients (around 1,000).

The authors built TCR beta libraries using iRepertoire HTBI primers and Arm-PCR of CDR3 regions. MiXCR, run by TCRdb on the multiplex PCR reads, gives a single entry per CDR3 protein. The top ten clones hold 7.8% of a sample with under 500,000 distinct CDR3 sequences, around 21% of them seen once. This TCR derives from a female donor with Graves disease. V is TRBV2 and J is TRBJ2-1, with 10 nucleotides matching TRBD2. The sample here was peripheral blood mononuclear cells (PBMCs), taken when the disease was refractory, from a patient treated with antithyroid drugs. In DNA, the CDR3 is TGTGCCACCCTTAGGACTAGCGGAGGGAACAATGAGCAGTTCTTC. Residues: CATLRTSGGNNEQFF. Drawing the rest from reference TRBV2 and TRBJ2-1, the complete variable domain is EPEVTQTPSHQVTQMGQEVILRCVPISNHLYFYWYRQILGQKVEFLVSFYNNEISEKSEIFDDQFSVERPDGSNFTLKIRSTKLEDSAMYFCATLRTSGGNNEQFFGPGTRLTVL.